The TCR beta chain under discussion was sequenced for a study of blood T cell repertoires in COVID-19. Here immunoSEQ multiplex PCR was the method, and the copy in TCRdb shows in-frame clones only, minus some. Among about 25,000 clones listed, 82% were seen once. After removal of 0 bases from V and 0 bases from J, the junction contained 5 bases not matched to a gene. Germline CDR1 SGHRS, CDR2 YFSETQ. This CDR3 contains 18 residues. Sequenced: peripheral blood. The source of this sequence is a man older than 75 with active or convalescent COVID-19. J is TRBJ2-1 and V is TRBV5-1, with 11 bases that match TRBD2. CDR3 DNA: TGCGCCAGCAGCTTGGTTGTAGCGGGGGGGGCCTCCTACAATGAGCAGTTCTTC. The encoded protein is CASSLVVAGGASYNEQFF.